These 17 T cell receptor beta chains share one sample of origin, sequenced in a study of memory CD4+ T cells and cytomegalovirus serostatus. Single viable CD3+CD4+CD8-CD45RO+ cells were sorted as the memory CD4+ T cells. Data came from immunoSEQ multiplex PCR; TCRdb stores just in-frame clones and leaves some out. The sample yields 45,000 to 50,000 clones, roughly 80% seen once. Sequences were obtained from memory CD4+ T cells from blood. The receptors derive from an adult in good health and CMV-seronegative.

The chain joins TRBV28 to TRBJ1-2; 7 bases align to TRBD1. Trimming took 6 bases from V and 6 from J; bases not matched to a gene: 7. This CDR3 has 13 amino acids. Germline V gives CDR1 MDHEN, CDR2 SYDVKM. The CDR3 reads CASREQGFNGYTF. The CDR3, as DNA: TGTGCCAGCAGAGAACAGGGGTTTAATGGCTACACCTTC.

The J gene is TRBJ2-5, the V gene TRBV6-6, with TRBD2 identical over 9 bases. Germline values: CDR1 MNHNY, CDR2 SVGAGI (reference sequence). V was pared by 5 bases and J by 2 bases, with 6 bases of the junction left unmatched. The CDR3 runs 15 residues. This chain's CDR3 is CASSKSGGKQETQYF. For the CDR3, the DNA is TGTGCCAGCAGTAAAAGCGGGGGGAAGCAAGAGACCCAGTACTTC.

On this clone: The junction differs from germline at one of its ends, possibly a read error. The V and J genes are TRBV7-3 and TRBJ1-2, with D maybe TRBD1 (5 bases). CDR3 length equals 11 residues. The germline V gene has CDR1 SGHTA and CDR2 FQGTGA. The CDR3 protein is CYSHRRYGYTF. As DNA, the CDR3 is TGCTACAGCCACAGGCGCTATGGCTACACCTTC.

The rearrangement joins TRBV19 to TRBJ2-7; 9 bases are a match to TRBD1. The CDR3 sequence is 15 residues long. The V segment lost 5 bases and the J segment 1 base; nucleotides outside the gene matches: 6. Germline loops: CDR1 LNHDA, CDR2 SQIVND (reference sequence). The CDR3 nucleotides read TGTGCCAGTAGTCGCCGGACAGGGGATTCCTACGAGCAGTACTTC. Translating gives CASSRRTGDSYEQYF.

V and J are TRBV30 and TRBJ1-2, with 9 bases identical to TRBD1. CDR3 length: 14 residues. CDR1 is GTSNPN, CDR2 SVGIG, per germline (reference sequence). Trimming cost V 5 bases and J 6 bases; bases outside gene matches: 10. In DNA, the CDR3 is TGTGCCTGGCTCCCCGTCGGGACAGGGAATGGCTACACCTTC. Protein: CAWLPVGTGNGYTF.

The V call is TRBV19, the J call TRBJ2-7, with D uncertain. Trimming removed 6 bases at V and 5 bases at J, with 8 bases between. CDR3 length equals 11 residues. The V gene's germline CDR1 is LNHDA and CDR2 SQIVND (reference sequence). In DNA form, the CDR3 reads TGTGCCAGTAGCCGGGCCGACGAGCAGTACTTC. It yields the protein CASSRADEQYF.

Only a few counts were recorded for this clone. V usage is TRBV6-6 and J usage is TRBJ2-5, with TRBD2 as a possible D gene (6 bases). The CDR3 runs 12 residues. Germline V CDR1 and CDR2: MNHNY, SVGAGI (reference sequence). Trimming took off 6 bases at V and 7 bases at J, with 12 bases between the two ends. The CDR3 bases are TGTGCCAGCAGCCTAGGAGGGGCGACCCAGTACTTC. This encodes CASSLGGATQYF.

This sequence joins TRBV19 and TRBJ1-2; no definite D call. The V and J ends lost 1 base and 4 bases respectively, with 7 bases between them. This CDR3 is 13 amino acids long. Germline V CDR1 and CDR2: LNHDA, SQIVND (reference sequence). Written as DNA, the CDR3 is TGTGCCAGTAGTATAGTGGGCGGCTATGGCTACACCTTC. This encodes CASSIVGGYGYTF.

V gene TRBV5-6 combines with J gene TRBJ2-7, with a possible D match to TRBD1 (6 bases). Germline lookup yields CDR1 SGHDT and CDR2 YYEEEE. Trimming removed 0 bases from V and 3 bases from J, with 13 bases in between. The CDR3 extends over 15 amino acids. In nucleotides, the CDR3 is TGTGCCAGCAGCTTGGGACCCGGGACACACTACGAGCAGTACTTC. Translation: CASSLGPGTHYEQYF.

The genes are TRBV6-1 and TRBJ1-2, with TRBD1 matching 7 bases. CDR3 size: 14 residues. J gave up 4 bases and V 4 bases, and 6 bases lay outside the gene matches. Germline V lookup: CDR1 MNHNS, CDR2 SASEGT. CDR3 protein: CASSGRQGTYGYTF. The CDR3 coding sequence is TGTGCCAGCAGTGGTAGACAGGGTACCTATGGCTACACCTTC.

CDR3 sequence (DNA): TGTGCCAGCAGCTTAGGGGTCTTAGCGGGGGGTTCCTACGAGCAGTACTTC. Protein sequence: CASSLGVLAGGSYEQYF. The chain recombines TRBV7-2 with TRBJ2-7, with 10 bases identical to TRBD2. Per the germline V gene, CDR1 is SGHTA and CDR2 is FQGNSA. J gave up 1 base and V 1 base, and 7 bases lay outside the gene matches. CDR3 size: 17 residues.

The CDR3 is CASSVGGRRSSGNTIYF. CDR3 DNA: TGTGCCAGCAGCGTAGGAGGGCGGCGAAGCTCTGGAAACACCATATATTTT. The chain combines TRBV9 with TRBJ1-3; D is ambiguous. The CDR3 contains 17 residues. The V gene lost 0 bases and the J gene lost 0 bases, with 13 bases spanning the gap. CDR1 is SGDLS, CDR2 YYNGEE, per germline.

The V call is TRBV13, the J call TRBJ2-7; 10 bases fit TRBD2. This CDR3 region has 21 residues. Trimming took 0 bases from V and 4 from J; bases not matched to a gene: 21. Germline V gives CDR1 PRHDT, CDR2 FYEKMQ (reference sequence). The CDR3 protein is CASSLGPVALAGVRGRYEQYF. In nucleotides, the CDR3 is TGTGCCAGCAGCTTAGGGCCCGTTGCTCTAGCGGGGGTCCGAGGAAGGTACGAGCAGTACTTC.

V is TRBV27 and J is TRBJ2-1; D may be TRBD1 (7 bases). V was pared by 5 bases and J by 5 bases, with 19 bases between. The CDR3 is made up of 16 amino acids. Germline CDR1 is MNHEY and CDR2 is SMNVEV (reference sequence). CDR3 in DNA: TGTGCCAGCAGTCCCGACCTGACAGGGAGGCACAATGAGCAGTTCTTC. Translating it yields CASSPDLTGRHNEQFF.

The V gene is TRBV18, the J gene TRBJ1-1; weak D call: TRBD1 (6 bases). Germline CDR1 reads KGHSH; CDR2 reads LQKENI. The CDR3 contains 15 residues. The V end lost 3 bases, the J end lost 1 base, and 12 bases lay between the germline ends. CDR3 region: CASSPPWGQNTEAFF. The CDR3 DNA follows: TGTGCCAGCTCACCTCCTTGGGGACAGAACACTGAAGCTTTCTTT.

The CDR3 DNA sequence: TGTGCCAGCAGTTCCCAGACCTCCTACGAGCAGTACTTC. It specifies CASSSQTSYEQYF. V usage is TRBV27 and J usage is TRBJ2-7; D is unresolved. The CDR3 is 13 amino acids. The germline gives CDR1 MNHEY, CDR2 SMNVEV (reference sequence). V gave up 4 bases and J gave up 0 bases, with 7 bases separating them.

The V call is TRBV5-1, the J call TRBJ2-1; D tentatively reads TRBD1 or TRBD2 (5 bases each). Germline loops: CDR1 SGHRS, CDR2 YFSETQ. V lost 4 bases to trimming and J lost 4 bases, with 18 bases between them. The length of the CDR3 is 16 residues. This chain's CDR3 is CASSGRDQDPYNEQFF. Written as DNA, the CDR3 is TGCGCCAGCAGCGGAAGGGACCAGGACCCTTACAATGAGCAGTTCTTC.